This T cell receptor (beta chain) stems from a study of control samples from healthy donors and cancer patients. Germline V gene data show CDR1 as MDHEN and CDR2 as SYDVKM. The length of the CDR3 is 17 amino acids, counting both ends. The table came from immunoSEQ multiplex PCR; TCRdb's copy has only in-frame clones and leaves some out. The data hold over 150,000 clones, with 94% observed a single time. On this clone itself: The limits of the CDR3 on the DNA are not certain, so only TCRdb's listed CDR3 is given.

The chain uses TRBV28 and TRBJ1-3; no check of the table's D call, TRBD1, against the DNA was made. This clonotype was sampled from a woman between 18 and 29 years old in good health. The specimen sequenced was blood. This chain's CDR3 is CASSSSSTGNSGNTIYF.